Listed here is a single TCR beta chain. The data originate from a study of shared clonotypes between healthy human individuals. Across the study: Three CD4 naive, three CD4 memory, two CD8 naive and one CD8 memory plate were used per donor.

Clones were sequenced by immunoSEQ multiplex PCR, and TCRdb holds only the in-frame ones, with some missing. The sample carries 950,000 to 1,100,000 clones, approximately 70% recorded once. Germline assignment: CDR1 SGHTA and CDR2 FQGNSA. This CDR3 has 14 residues. V gave up 4 bases and J gave up 2 bases, with 12 bases separating them. The clonotype comes from a man between 18 and 29 years old in good health. J is TRBJ2-7 and V is TRBV7-2, with D possibly matching TRBD2 (6 bases). The material sequenced was memory CD4+ T cells sorted from blood. Described subset: CD45RA-negative fraction. DNA for the CDR3: TGTGCCAGCAGCTCATCGAGCGGGCCCTACGAGCAGTACTTC. This translates into CASSSSSGPYEQYF.